This record looks at one T cell receptor beta chain sequence and its context. The CDR3 is 11 amino acids. Trimming stripped 7 bases from V and 0 bases from J, with 7 bases between. Germline lookup yields CDR1 DFQATT and CDR2 SNEGSKA (reference sequence). This specimen comes from a study of T cell responses to AZD1222 COVID-19 vaccine. Repertoires were generated with immunoSEQ multiplex PCR, while TCRdb's copy carries only in-frame clones and drops some. This table holds about 140,000 clones, 88% found once. The J gene is TRBJ2-7, the V gene TRBV20-1, with D uncertain. The receptor was derived from an adult who received the AZD1222 COVID-19 vaccine. Source: peripheral blood, taken 28 days after the second AZD1222 dose. DNA of the CDR3: TGCAGTGTTGGCAGCTCCTACGAGCAGTACTTC. Amino acids: CSVGSSYEQYF.